The 13 T cell receptor beta chains below were found in one sample sequenced in a study of CD8 T cells in Susac syndrome. Random-hexamer reverse transcription was applied to about 0.45 to 1 ug RNA. Each CDR3 protein gets one entry after TCRdb re-called the immunoSEQ multiplex PCR reads with MiXCR. The repertoire holds 110,000 or so distinct CDR3 sequences, 85% to 95% seen once, with approximately 0.12% in the top ten. Sequencing was carried out using CD8+ T cells from PBMCs. The receptors shown here come from a human donor in good health.

Only one count was recorded for this clonotype. CDR3 residues: CASSMGTDYQETQYF. DNA for the CDR3: TGTGCCAGTAGTATGGGGACGGATTACCAAGAGACCCAGTACTTC. The chain combines TRBV19 with TRBJ2-5, with D tentatively TRBD1 or TRBD2 (5 bases each). Germline values: CDR1 LNHDA, CDR2 SQIVND (reference sequence). The CDR3 is 15 amino acids. V lost 3 bases, J lost 0 bases, and 11 bases lay in between.

The chain recombines TRBV20-1 with TRBJ2-5, with 10 bases that match TRBD2. This CDR3 spans 15 amino acids. CDR1 and CDR2 from the germline V gene are DFQATT and SNEGSKA (reference sequence). The V gene end was trimmed by 5 bases and the J gene end by 4 bases; junction bases not matched to a gene: 10. CDR3 loop: CSALGAGGPRETQYF. The CDR3 coding sequence is TGCAGTGCTCTAGGAGCGGGGGGGCCGAGAGAGACCCAGTACTTC.

J is TRBJ2-1 and V is TRBV5-1; 13 bases are shared with TRBD2. The CDR3 runs to 16 residues. Looked up from germline, CDR1 is SGHRS and CDR2 is YFSETQ. Trimming took 4 bases from V and 13 from J; bases not matched to a gene: 14. The CDR3 loop is CASSPDWTSGSFSQFF. The CDR3 DNA reads as TGCGCCAGCAGCCCCGATTGGACTAGCGGGAGTTTCAGTCAGTTCTTC. Complete variable domain (other parts from reference TRBV5-1 and TRBJ2-1): KAGVTQTPRYLIKTRGQQVTLSCSPISGHRSVSWYQQTPGQGLQFLFEYFSETQRNKGNFPGRFSGRQFSNSRSEMNVSTLELGDSALYLCASSPDWTSGSFSQFFGPGTRLTVL.

Only one count was recorded for this clonotype. The chain recombines TRBV5-6 with TRBJ1-1, with TRBD1 as a possible D gene (5 bases). There are 12 residues in the CDR3. The germline CDR1 and CDR2 sequences are SGHDT and YYEEEE. Trimming took off 0 bases at V and 7 bases at J, with 7 bases between the two ends. DNA of the CDR3: TGTGCCAGCAGCTTGGAGGGGTATGAAGCTTTCTTT. Its translation is CASSLEGYEAFF. Full variable domain (outside the CDR3, taken from reference TRBV5-6 and TRBJ1-1): DAGVTQSPTHLIKTRGQQVTLRCSPKSGHDTVSWYQQALGQGPQFIFQYYEEEERQRGNFPDRFSGHQFPNYSSELNVNALLLGDSALYLCASSLEGYEAFFGQGTRLTVV.

The genes are TRBV6-5 and TRBJ1-1; maybe TRBD1 (6 bases). CDR1 and CDR2 (germline): MNHEY, SVGAGI. CDR3 length: 15 residues. V lost 6 bases, J lost 0 bases, and 14 bases lay in between. CDR3 DNA sequence: TGTGCCAGCAGACCCATGACAGGTGTGAACACTGAAGCTTTCTTT. Translation: CASRPMTGVNTEAFF.

The chain is built from TRBV12-3 or TRBV12-4 and TRBJ2-5; D remains unclear. The CDR3 has 13 amino acids. Trimming removed 8 bases at V and 2 bases at J, with 12 bases between. Written as DNA, the CDR3 is TGTGCCAGCCGCTGGGCAGGACAAGAGACCCAGTACTTC. Encoded protein: CASRWAGQETQYF.

This chain links TRBV19 with TRBJ2-3; the D gene is possibly TRBD2 (6 bases). CDR3 length equals 17 residues. Germline V gene lookup returns CDR1 LNHDA and CDR2 SQIVND (reference sequence). V lost 2 bases to trimming and J lost 2 bases, with 17 bases between them. The CDR3 is CASSITKNSGNTDTQYF. CDR3 DNA sequence: TGTGCCAGTAGTATAACGAAGAATAGCGGAAACACAGATACGCAGTATTTT.

The rearrangement uses TRBV7-9 and TRBJ2-1; 14 bases align to TRBD2. The V gene's germline CDR1 is SEHNR and CDR2 FQNEAQ (reference sequence). V was pared by 4 bases and J by 8 bases, with 16 bases of the junction left unmatched. This CDR3 contains 19 residues. CDR3 nucleotides: TGTGCCAGCAGCTCCCTGACTAGCGGGGGGGCCTTGGGTGTGGATGAGCAGTTCTTC. This translates into CASSSLTSGGALGVDEQFF.

The genes are TRBV30 and TRBJ2-7; D perhaps matches TRBD1 (6 bases). Germline assignment: CDR1 GTSNPN and CDR2 SVGIG (reference sequence). The CDR3 runs 14 residues. DNA for the CDR3: TGTGCGTATGGGCGAGGGGGACCCTCCTACGAGCAGTACTTC. This gives the protein CAYGRGGPSYEQYF.

This chain joins TRBV20-1 and TRBJ1-2, with D tentatively TRBD1 (6 bases). The CDR3 spans 14 residues. Germline CDR1 reads DFQATT; CDR2 reads SNEGSKA (reference sequence). Trimming took off 4 bases at V and 3 bases at J, with 15 bases between the two ends. The CDR3 DNA sequence: TGCAGTGCTAACGGATCCAGGGGCTACTATGGCTACACCTTC. This encodes CSANGSRGYYGYTF.

This clonotype appeared a few times. The chain recombines TRBV20-1 with TRBJ2-7, with D tentatively TRBD2 (6 bases). The CDR3 length is 15 residues. Trimming removed 0 bases at V and 1 base at J, with 13 bases between. Germline V gene data show CDR1 as DFQATT and CDR2 as SNEGSKA (reference sequence). The CDR3, as DNA: TGCAGTGCTAGAGATAAGGCCCGGGGGTCCTACGAGCAGTACTTC. It is translated as CSARDKARGSYEQYF.

The CDR3 here is CASTEANEQFF. The CDR3 DNA reads as TGTGCCAGCACCGAAGCCAATGAGCAGTTCTTC. The chain links TRBV7-9 to TRBJ2-1; no definite D call. The CDR3 sequence is 11 residues long. The germline V gene has CDR1 SEHNR and CDR2 FQNEAQ (reference sequence). V gave up 7 bases and J gave up 6 bases, with 7 bases separating them.

V and J are TRBV7-2 and TRBJ2-7; TRBD2 might be the D (6 bases). CDR3 size: 13 residues. Germline V lookup: CDR1 SGHTA, CDR2 FQGNSA. Trimming removed 2 bases from V and 5 bases from J, with 10 bases in between. The CDR3 nucleotides are TGTGCCAGCAGCTTATTACGGGGGAACGAGCAGTACTTC. Amino acid sequence: CASSLLRGNEQYF.